This TCR beta chain appears in the sequencing data of a study of blood T cell repertoires in COVID-19. Study-level information: Both acute and convalescent COVID-19 samples were obtained from the United States, Italy and Spain.

In the original processing: Amplification of reference gene primers was used by the study to estimate nucleated cell counts. This table comes from immunoSEQ multiplex PCR, and its TCRdb copy is limited to in-frame clones, with some not included. V and J calls and clone size are those listed in that table; D and trimming were worked out from the DNA. The sample lists 35,000 to 45,000 clones; roughly 84% were seen once. Input material: peripheral blood. This TCR was sampled from a human donor in a cohort sampled during active COVID-19.

In DNA, the CDR3 is TGTGCCAGCAGCTTGAGGGTGGGGGCCCTCAATGAGCAGTTCTTC. It encodes CASSLRVGALNEQFF. The chain carries TRBV5-5 and TRBJ2-1; TRBD1 is a possible D gene (6 bases). Germline V gene sequence: CDR1 SGHKS, CDR2 YYEKEE (reference sequence). The ends were cut back, 1 base at V and 6 bases at J, with 14 bases in the middle. This CDR3 comprises 15 residues.